This T cell receptor (beta chain) appears in the sequencing data of a study of regulatory T cells in long-lasting Graves disease. This clonotype appeared many times. Antigen unknown. Study conclusions and caveats: Persistent patients shared more public clonotypes (roughly 2,800) than new patients (roughly 970).

Time point reported: persistent/refractory GD, antithyroid drugs over 5 years with positive TRAb. Generation of the TCR library employed RNA extracted from PBMCs. V trimming: 4 bases; J trimming: 5 bases; junction bases outside the gene matches: 6. CDR3 length: 14 amino acids. The V gene's germline CDR1 is LNHNV and CDR2 YYDKDF (reference sequence). Researchers made TCR beta libraries by using iRepertoire HTBI primers and running Arm-PCR on CDR3 regions. TCRdb re-called the multiplex PCR reads with MiXCR, one entry per CDR3 protein. This sample has roughly 400,000 distinct CDR3 sequences; less than 25% occur once, and the top ten carry more than 20%.

The rearrangement uses TRBV15 and TRBJ2-5; 8 bases are shared with TRBD1. The receptor was derived from a female donor with Graves disease. The source material was peripheral blood mononuclear cells (PBMCs), sampled when the disease was refractory, from a patient treated with antithyroid drugs. The CDR3 protein is CATSTGTGGETQYF. For the CDR3, the DNA is TGTGCCACCAGCACCGGGACAGGAGGGGAGACCCAGTACTTC.